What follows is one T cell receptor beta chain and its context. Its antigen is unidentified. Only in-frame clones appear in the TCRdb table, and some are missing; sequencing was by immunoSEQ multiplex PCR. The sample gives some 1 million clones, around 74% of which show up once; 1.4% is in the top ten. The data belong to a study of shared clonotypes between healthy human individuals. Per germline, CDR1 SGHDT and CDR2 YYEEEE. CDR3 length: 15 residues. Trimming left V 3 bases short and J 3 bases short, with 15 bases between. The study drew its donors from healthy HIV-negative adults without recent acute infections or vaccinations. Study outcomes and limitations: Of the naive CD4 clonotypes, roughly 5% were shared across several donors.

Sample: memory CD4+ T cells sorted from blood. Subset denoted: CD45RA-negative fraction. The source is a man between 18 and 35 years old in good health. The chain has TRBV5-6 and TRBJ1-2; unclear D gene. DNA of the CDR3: TGTGCCAGCAGCTGGCCCGGACGGGTAGACTATGGCTACACCTTC. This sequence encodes CASSWPGRVDYGYTF.